The following is a T cell receptor beta chain sequence with its context. Its matching antigen is unknown. These data originate in a study of cytomegalovirus exposure and HLA in healthy donors. Study-wide findings and caveats: High sensitivity and specificity were reportedly achieved when the classifier diagnosed cytomegalovirus status. Usually a TCR sequence was rare, but some public TCRs were found in many donors. The CMV antigen specificity of three CMV-associated chains was confirmed through in vitro analysis. Cytomegalovirus-associated status was assigned to about 180 TCR beta chains.

Clones were read by immunoSEQ multiplex PCR, and TCRdb kept only the in-frame ones, dropping some. This repertoire shows under 300,000 clones, 65% to 90% found once; its top ten account for around 1%. Looked up from germline, CDR1 is SNHLY and CDR2 is FYNNEI. The CDR3 length is 16 residues. Trimming removed 3 bases from V and 0 bases from J, with 12 bases in between. The TCR was taken from a woman aged 18-29 years in good health and CMV-seronegative. Material for sequencing was PBMCs. V gene TRBV2 combines with J gene TRBJ1-3; D is unclear. The CDR3 region is CASSDQVAVSGNTIYF. In nucleotides, the CDR3 is TGTGCCAGCAGTGATCAGGTGGCTGTCTCTGGAAACACCATATATTTT.